The following is a TCR beta chain sequence with its context. The V end lost 4 bases, the J end lost 1 base, and 8 bases lay between the germline ends. Germline-derived CDR1 and CDR2 are MNHEY and SMNVEV (reference sequence). The CDR3 consists of 14 residues. Generated by immunoSEQ multiplex PCR, the TCRdb table keeps only in-frame clones and is missing some. The sample consists of around 25,000 clones, 92% of them appearing once. This record belongs to a study of T cells in localized non-small cell lung cancer. This specimen consisted of peripheral blood, obtained before any cancer treatment. The genes are TRBV27 and TRBJ2-1, with TRBD2 as a possible D gene (6 bases). This sequence originates from a woman between 40 and 69 years old with stage I lung adenocarcinoma. The CDR3 sequence is CASSSAGSYNEQFF. CDR3 DNA: TGTGCCAGCAGTTCTGCGGGATCCTACAATGAGCAGTTCTTC.